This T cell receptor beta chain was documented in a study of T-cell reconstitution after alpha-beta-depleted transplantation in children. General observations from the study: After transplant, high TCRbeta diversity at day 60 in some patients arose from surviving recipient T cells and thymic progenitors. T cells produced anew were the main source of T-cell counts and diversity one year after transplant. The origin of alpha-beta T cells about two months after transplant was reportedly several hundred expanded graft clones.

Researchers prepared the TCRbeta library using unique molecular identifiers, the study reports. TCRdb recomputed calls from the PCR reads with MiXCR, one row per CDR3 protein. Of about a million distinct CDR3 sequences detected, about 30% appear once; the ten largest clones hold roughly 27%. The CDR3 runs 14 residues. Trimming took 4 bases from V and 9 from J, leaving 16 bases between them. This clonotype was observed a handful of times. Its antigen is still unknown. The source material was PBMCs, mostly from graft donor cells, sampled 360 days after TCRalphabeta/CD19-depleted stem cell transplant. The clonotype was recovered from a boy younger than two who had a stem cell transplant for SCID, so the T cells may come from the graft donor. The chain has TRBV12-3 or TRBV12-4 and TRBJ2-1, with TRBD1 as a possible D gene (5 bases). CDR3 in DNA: TGTGCCAGCAGTTCAAATCCCCTGGGGCCTGAGCAGTTCTTC. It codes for CASSSNPLGPEQFF.